What follows are 31 T cell receptor beta chains derived from one specimen sequenced in a study of cytomegalovirus exposure and HLA in healthy donors. Assay: immunoSEQ multiplex PCR; the TCRdb copy retains only in-frame clones and omits some. The data show some 170,000 clones, more than 70% seen once. Specimen: PBMCs. Source of these receptors: a man aged 25-45 years in good health and CMV-seropositive.

J is TRBJ1-3 and V is TRBV9; D ambiguous. V was pared by 4 bases and J by 10 bases, with 9 bases between. Germline-derived CDR1 and CDR2 are SGDLS and YYNGEE. The CDR3 is 11 residues long. The CDR3 DNA reads as TGTGCCAGCAGCTCCCGGGAGACCATATATTTT. Translated: CASSSRETIYF. Filled out from reference TRBV9 and TRBJ1-3, the complete variable domain reads DSGVTQTPKHLITATGQRVTLRCSPRSGDLSVYWYQQSLDQGLQFLIQYYNGEERAKGNILERFSAQQFPDLHSELNLSSLELGDSALYFCASSSRETIYFGEGSWLTVV.

The chain links TRBV19 to TRBJ2-3; 13 nucleotides line up with TRBD2. The length of the CDR3 is 17 residues. In germline, CDR1 is LNHDA, CDR2 SQIVND (reference sequence). V dropped 3 bases and J dropped 8; count of bases not matched to a gene: 11. This CDR3 is CASSINSGLAGISTQYF. As DNA, the CDR3 is TGTGCCAGTAGTATTAATTCGGGACTAGCGGGAATTAGTACGCAGTATTTT.

The chain is built from TRBV7-6 and TRBJ2-1; D call uncertain. The germline V and J ends were trimmed by 2 bases and 13 bases, with 18 bases remaining between them. This CDR3 spans 14 amino acids. Germline V gene sequence: CDR1 SGHVS, CDR2 FNYEAQ. This CDR3 is CASSLSPVVAVQFF. CDR3 nucleotides: TGTGCCAGCAGCTTATCCCCTGTGGTAGCTGTTCAGTTCTTC.

The chain employs TRBV21-1 and TRBJ1-1; TRBD1 is the table's D call, not checked against the DNA. TRBV21-1 constitutes a pseudogene. The CDR3 length is 13 residues. The CDR3 reads CASRPGQGSEAFF. CDR3 coding DNA: TGTGCCAGCAGGCCGGGACAGGGTTCTGAAGCTTTCTTT.

This chain links TRBV6-7 with TRBJ1-6; D is undetermined. TRBV6-7 carries the ORF label, with uncertain function. The length of the CDR3 is 19 residues. Trimming took off 4 bases at V and 0 bases at J, with 19 bases between the two ends. The CDR3 sequence: CASSSPNETWSSYNSPLHF. The CDR3, as DNA: TGTGCCAGCAGTTCACCAAACGAAACCTGGAGCTCCTATAATTCACCCCTCCACTTT.

The chain carries TRBV5-4 and TRBJ2-7, with TRBD1 matching over 7 bases. The CDR3 has 16 residues. With 5 bases clipped from V and 1 base from J, the junction kept 12 bases outside the gene matches. Germline CDR1 and CDR2: SGHNT and YYREEE (reference sequence). The CDR3 region is CASSRPGQRFSYEQYF. The DNA for the CDR3 is TGTGCCAGCAGTCGTCCGGGACAGAGATTTTCCTACGAGCAGTACTTC.

The chain recombines TRBV9 with TRBJ2-1; D might be TRBD2 (6 bases). This CDR3 is 14 amino acids long. The V end lost 0 bases, the J end lost 8 bases, and 12 bases lay between the germline ends. Germline V gene sequence: CDR1 SGDLS, CDR2 YYNGEE. In DNA form, the CDR3 reads TGTGCCAGCAGCGTAGCTACTAGCCACGATGAGCAGTTCTTC. This codes for CASSVATSHDEQFF.

The gene calls are TRBV2 and TRBJ1-5; D may be TRBD1 (6 bases). Germline-derived CDR1 and CDR2 are SNHLY and FYNNEI. Trimming shortened V by 9 bases and J by 6 bases, and 21 bases separated the two germline ends. The length of the CDR3 is 15 residues. CDR3 in DNA: TGTGCCAGTTGCCCAATACAGGGCTCGGGTCAGCCCCAGCATTTT. This codes for CASCPIQGSGQPQHF.

The rearrangement joins TRBV6-1 to TRBJ1-6, with 7 bases aligning to TRBD1. The junction had 5 bases not matched to a gene; V was cut back by 9 bases and J by 9 bases. From germline, CDR1 is MNHNS and CDR2 SASEGT. The CDR3 is 12 residues long. CDR3 protein: CASQTGTSPLHF. The CDR3 DNA sequence: TGTGCCAGTCAGACAGGGACTTCACCCCTCCACTTT.

The V call is TRBV9, the J call TRBJ2-2, with TRBD1 matching 9 bases. V gave up 0 bases and J gave up 3 bases; unmatched junction bases: 3. CDR1 is SGDLS, CDR2 YYNGEE, per germline. The CDR3 has 16 residues. The CDR3 nucleotides read TGTGCCAGCAGCGTAGTTTGGACAGGGGACACCGGGGAGCTGTTTTTT. Protein sequence: CASSVVWTGDTGELFF.

This chain connects TRBV9 to TRBJ2-6; no clear D gene. The CDR3 runs to 15 residues. V was pared by 2 bases and J by 0 bases, with 6 bases between. The V gene's germline CDR1 is SGDLS and CDR2 YYNGEE. CDR3 nucleotide sequence: TGTGCCAGCAGCGTGCCGGGCTCTGGGGCCAACGTCCTGACTTTC. It codes for CASSVPGSGANVLTF. Full variable domain (remainder filled in from reference TRBV9 and TRBJ2-6): DSGVTQTPKHLITATGQRVTLRCSPRSGDLSVYWYQQSLDQGLQFLIQYYNGEERAKGNILERFSAQQFPDLHSELNLSSLELGDSALYFCASSVPGSGANVLTFGAGSRLTVL.

The chain couples TRBV28 to TRBJ1-2; 7 bases align to TRBD1. The CDR3 has 18 residues. V was clipped by 7 bases and J by 3 bases; unmatched bases: 20. CDR1 and CDR2 (germline): MDHEN, SYDVKM. The DNA of the CDR3 is TGTGCCAGCACCCCCCCGGGACAGACCGTATTTCTCGACTATGGCTACACCTTC. As protein: CASTPPGQTVFLDYGYTF.

This sequence joins TRBV10-3 and TRBJ1-5; D is undetermined. The CDR3 is 12 amino acids. The germline gives CDR1 ENHRY, CDR2 SYGVKD. With 4 bases removed from V and 5 bases from J, the gap between germline ends came to 6 bases. CDR3 sequence reads: CAISVGDQPQHF. The CDR3 DNA sequence: TGTGCCATCAGTGTAGGAGATCAGCCCCAGCATTTT.

This chain links TRBV7-9 with TRBJ2-1; D call uncertain. V shed 6 bases and J shed 4 bases, with 10 bases lying between them. This CDR3 has 13 amino acids. From germline, CDR1 is SEHNR and CDR2 FQNEAQ (reference sequence). CDR3 in DNA: TGTGCCAGCAGTCCAGGATCTTACAATGAGCAGTTCTTC. It specifies CASSPGSYNEQFF.

The chain combines TRBV7-2 with TRBJ2-5; 8 nucleotides align to TRBD1. The V and J ends lost 5 bases and 2 bases, in that order; junction bases with no gene match: 7. This CDR3 is 15 amino acids long. Germline CDR1 reads SGHTA; CDR2 reads FQGNSA. The CDR3 DNA reads as TGTGCCAGCAGCCCCCAGGGGGCGGGTCAAGAGACCCAGTACTTC. This gives the protein CASSPQGAGQETQYF.

This clone was seen more than once but under ten times. The gene calls are TRBV19 and TRBJ1-1; 9 bases match TRBD1. Per the germline V gene, CDR1 is LNHDA and CDR2 is SQIVND (reference sequence). This CDR3 contains 15 residues. Losses at the gene ends were 7 bases for V and 9 bases for J; bases not matched to a gene: 15. The CDR3 sequence: CASTKGGTGLEKAFF. The CDR3 DNA reads as TGTGCCAGTACCAAAGGCGGGACAGGGCTAGAGAAAGCTTTCTTT.

The CDR3 coding sequence is TGTGCCAGCAGCTTGGATCGGGGAGACTACAATGAGCAGTTCTTC. It specifies CASSLDRGDYNEQFF. V is TRBV5-4 and J is TRBJ2-1, with a possible D match to TRBD2 (5 bases). Germline-derived CDR1 and CDR2 are SGHNT and YYREEE (reference sequence). CDR3 size: 15 residues. The germline V and J ends were trimmed by 0 bases and 3 bases, with 10 bases remaining between them.

The gene calls are TRBV7-2 and TRBJ2-4; maybe TRBD1 (6 bases). V lost 5 bases, J lost 9 bases, and 17 bases lay in between. Looked up from germline, CDR1 is SGHTA and CDR2 is FQGNSA. This CDR3 has 14 residues. CDR3 DNA: TGTGCCAGCAGCCAAAGGCAAGGGGGAAGCATTCAGTACTTC. Amino acids: CASSQRQGGSIQYF.

The chain is built from TRBV9 and TRBJ1-5; 7 bases are a match to TRBD1. The ends lost 3 bases at V and 5 bases at J; junction bases unmatched: 8. The length of the CDR3 is 15 residues. The germline V gene has CDR1 SGDLS and CDR2 YYNGEE. CDR3 coding DNA: TGTGCCAGCAGCGCTGGATGGACAGGCGATCAGCCCCAGCATTTT. Translated: CASSAGWTGDQPQHF.

The chain is built from TRBV2 and TRBJ2-1, with 9 bases matching TRBD2. Looked up from germline, CDR1 is SNHLY and CDR2 is FYNNEI. CDR3 length: 15 residues. V dropped 6 bases and J dropped 4; count of bases not matched to a gene: 7. The CDR3 DNA is TGTGCCAGCAGACCCGGGACTAGCAATTACAATGAGCAGTTCTTC. Protein sequence: CASRPGTSNYNEQFF.

CDR3 DNA sequence: TGTGCCAGCAGTTTAAAGGGGTTTCTATACGAGCAGTACTTC. Translation: CASSLKGFLYEQYF. V gene TRBV27 combines with J gene TRBJ2-7; possibly TRBD1 for D (5 bases). This CDR3 is 14 amino acids long. V shed 2 bases and J shed 4 bases, with 12 bases lying between them. Looked up from germline, CDR1 is MNHEY and CDR2 is SMNVEV (reference sequence).

The DNA for the CDR3 is TGTGCCTGGAGTCCCCGACAGCGCCTAGGGAATGAGCAGTTCTTC. Residues: CAWSPRQRLGNEQFF. The chain employs TRBV30 and TRBJ2-1, with D tentatively TRBD1 (5 bases). The CDR3 contains 15 residues. V lost 2 bases to trimming and J lost 7 bases, with 18 bases between them. Germline CDR1 and CDR2: GTSNPN and SVGIG (reference sequence).

The genes are TRBV5-4 and TRBJ1-3; unclear D gene. Trimming removed 4 bases at V and 0 bases at J, with 8 bases between. CDR1 and CDR2 (germline): SGHNT, YYREEE (reference sequence). This CDR3 is built from 14 residues. The CDR3 sequence is CASSPGRSGNTIYF. The CDR3 coding sequence is TGTGCCAGCAGCCCGGGTCGCTCTGGAAACACCATATATTTT.

The rearrangement joins TRBV7-6 to TRBJ2-6, with 10 bases identical to TRBD1. CDR3 length: 16 residues. CDR1 is SGHVS, CDR2 FNYEAQ, per germline. V trimming: 4 bases; J trimming: 0 bases; junction bases outside the gene matches: 0. DNA of the CDR3: TGTGCCAGCAGCTGGGACAGGGGCTCTGGGGCCAACGTCCTGACTTTC. It translates to CASSWDRGSGANVLTF.

The chain uses TRBV28 and TRBJ1-2, with TRBD1 matching 9 bases. The CDR3 runs 16 residues. Germline CDR1 reads MDHEN; CDR2 reads SYDVKM. With 4 bases clipped from V and 6 bases from J, the junction kept 12 bases outside the gene matches. CDR3 sequence reads: CASSSYRGPGFHGYTF. The CDR3 bases are TGTGCCAGCAGTTCCTACAGGGGGCCGGGTTTTCATGGCTACACCTTC.

The chain links TRBV6-5 to TRBJ1-1; 9 bases are shared with TRBD1. The CDR3 covers 14 residues. V was clipped by 6 bases and J by 4 bases; unmatched bases: 6. Germline V lookup: CDR1 MNHEY, CDR2 SVGAGI. CDR3 in amino acids: CASSLGTGTTEAFF. CDR3 nucleotides: TGTGCCAGCAGCCTAGGGACAGGGACCACTGAAGCTTTCTTT.

V is TRBV27 and J is TRBJ1-1; D is undetermined. The V gene lost 3 bases and the J gene lost 0 bases, with 5 bases spanning the gap. The V gene's germline CDR1 is MNHEY and CDR2 SMNVEV (reference sequence). The CDR3 loop spans 13 amino acids. CDR3 loop: CASSFSLNTEAFF. CDR3 DNA sequence: TGTGCCAGCAGTTTTTCCTTGAACACTGAAGCTTTCTTT.

The chain couples TRBV14 to TRBJ2-7; D unresolved. The CDR3 is made up of 14 amino acids. Germline CDR1 is SGHDN and CDR2 is FVKESK. V was shortened by 4 bases and J by 4 bases, with 14 bases between the two germline ends. The CDR3 here is CASSRENFFYEQYF. The CDR3 nucleotides read TGTGCCAGCAGCCGTGAGAATTTTTTTTACGAGCAGTACTTC. Full variable domain (missing parts from reference TRBV14 and TRBJ2-7): EAGVTQFPSHSVIEKGQTVTLRCDPISGHDNLYWYRRVMGKEIKFLLHFVKESKQDESGMPNNRFLAERTGGTYSTLKVQPAELEDSGVYFCASSRENFFYEQYFGPGTRLTVT.

The V gene is TRBV28, the J gene TRBJ1-5; D uncertain. CDR1 and CDR2 from the germline V gene are MDHEN and SYDVKM. This CDR3 spans 12 amino acids. Trimming took off 7 bases at V and 5 bases at J, with 9 bases between the two ends. The chain's CDR3 is CASTVGHQPQHF. CDR3 in DNA: TGTGCCAGCACCGTGGGCCATCAGCCCCAGCATTTT.

CDR3 region: CASTNPRASYNEQFF. The DNA of the CDR3 is TGTGCCAGCACCAACCCCAGGGCCTCCTACAATGAGCAGTTCTTC. The chain combines TRBV11-2 with TRBJ2-1, with D perhaps matching TRBD1 (5 bases). The CDR3 runs 15 residues. Germline lookup yields CDR1 SGHAT and CDR2 FQNNGV. Trimming removed 7 bases from V and 0 bases from J, with 13 bases in between.

Written as DNA, the CDR3 is TGTGCCAGCAACGACAGGGGGCTGGGTGGCTACACCTTC. Translation gives CASNDRGLGGYTF. The V call is TRBV6-5, the J call TRBJ1-2; 10 bases agree with TRBD1. Germline V gene data show CDR1 as MNHEY and CDR2 as SVGAGI. The CDR3 runs 13 residues. V trimming: 7 bases; J trimming: 7 bases; junction bases outside the gene matches: 6.